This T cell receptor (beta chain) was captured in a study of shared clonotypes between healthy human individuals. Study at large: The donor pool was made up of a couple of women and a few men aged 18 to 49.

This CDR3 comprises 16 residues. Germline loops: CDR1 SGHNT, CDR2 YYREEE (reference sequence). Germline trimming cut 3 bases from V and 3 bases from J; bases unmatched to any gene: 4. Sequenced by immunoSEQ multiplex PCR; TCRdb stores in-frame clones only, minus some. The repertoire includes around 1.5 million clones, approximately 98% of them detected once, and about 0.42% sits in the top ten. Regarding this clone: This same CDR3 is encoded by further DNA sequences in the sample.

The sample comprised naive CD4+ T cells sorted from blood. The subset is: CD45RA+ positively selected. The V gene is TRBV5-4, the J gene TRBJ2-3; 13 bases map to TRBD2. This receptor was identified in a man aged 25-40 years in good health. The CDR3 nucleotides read TGTGCCAGCAGCTCACTAGCGGGAGGGCGGACAGATACGCAGTATTTT. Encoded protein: CASSSLAGGRTDTQYF.